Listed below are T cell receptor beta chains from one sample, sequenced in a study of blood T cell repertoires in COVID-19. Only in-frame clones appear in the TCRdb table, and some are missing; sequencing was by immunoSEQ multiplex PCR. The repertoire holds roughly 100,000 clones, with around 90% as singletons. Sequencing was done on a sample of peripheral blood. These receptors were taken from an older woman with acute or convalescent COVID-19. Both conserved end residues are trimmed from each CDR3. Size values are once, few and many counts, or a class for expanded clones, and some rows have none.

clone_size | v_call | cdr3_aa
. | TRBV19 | ASSIQGGPTEAF
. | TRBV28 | ASSWGGNGYT
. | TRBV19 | ASHRGNSNQPQH
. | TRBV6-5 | ASSYTPGGNYGYT
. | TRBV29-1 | SVGEGQDYGYT
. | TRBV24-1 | ATSDRHIRGGAF
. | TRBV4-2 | ASSQVSGEEKLF
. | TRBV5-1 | ASSLAGGGPGSYEQY
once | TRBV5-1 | ASSSLTVFSEAF
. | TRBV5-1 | ASSVASGSSYEQY